Listed below are T cell receptor beta chains from one sample, sequenced in a study of T cells in Graves' hyperthyroidism and ophthalmopathy. TCRdb ran MiXCR on the multiplex PCR reads and lists one entry per CDR3 protein. The data hold 500,000 to 700,000 distinct CDR3 sequences, with approximately 15% observed a single time. The specimen sequenced was blood. These receptors were collected from a woman aged 18-35 years with Graves' hyperthyroidism. The conserved cysteine and the conserved F or W are not part of the CDR3 here.

>TRBV28|14
ASSSPLGLITDTQY
>TRBV7-2|13
ASSYSGSSSYEQY
>TRBV14|12
ASSQQGSNYGYT
>TRBV10-3|13
AISDEQGENSPLH
>TRBV14|12
ASSQDYSTDTQY
>TRBV7-9|14
ASSAMLATYTDTQY
>TRBV28|13
ASSLAGVGDNEQF
>TRBV18|13
ASSPGTKSNQPQH
>TRBV2|13
ASRGGGGAGNTIY
>TRBV6-2/TRBV6-3|14
ASTARELAGADTQY
>TRBV20-1|10
SARRGGDEQY
>TRBV7-3|12
ASSLSGRAETQY
>TRBV6-2/TRBV6-3|15
ASSYSRVAASTDTQY
>TRBV20-1|11
SAVRGVAETQY
>TRBV5-8|15
ASSREQGAYSYNEQF
>TRBV7-2|14
ASSLRRATTGETQY
>TRBV15|13
ATSRDVRSSDTQY
>TRBV6-5|12
ASSYSDRADEAF
>TRBV7-2|14
ASSLVPQVSGQPQH
>TRBV11-2|13
ASSQARASGGPQF
>TRBV11-3|12
ASSPESYNSPLH
>TRBV7-8|15
ASSLEPTLWGNTEAF